Following are 11 T cell receptor beta chains from one sample sequenced in a study of blood T cell repertoires in COVID-19. Profiled with immunoSEQ multiplex PCR; TCRdb holds only in-frame clones, not every one. The table includes under 350,000 clones, just over 85% detected once. Material for sequencing was PBMCs or T cells enriched from blood (not recorded which). The receptor source for this set is a woman in her thirties or forties with acute COVID-19.

Comment on this clone: Other DNA sequences of this sample code for an identical CDR3. The chain recombines TRBV28 with TRBJ1-2; D is uncertain. CDR1 is MDHEN, CDR2 SYDVKM, per germline. This CDR3 is built from 12 residues. V was trimmed by 2 bases and J by 4 bases, leaving 5 bases between them. The chain's CDR3 is CASSLPGYGYTF. CDR3 nucleotide sequence: TGTGCCAGCAGTTTACCGGGCTATGGCTACACCTTC.

J is TRBJ2-3 and V is TRBV5-3; TRBD2 matches 8 bases. TRBV5-3 is flagged as an ORF with uncertain function. The CDR3 runs to 18 residues. V lost 7 bases to trimming and J lost 5 bases; unmatched junction nucleotides: 21. The DNA for the CDR3 is TGTGCCAGAGCGTTGGGGCCCGATTTAGCGGGATTAGGAGATACGCAGTATTTT. The encoded protein is CARALGPDLAGLGDTQYF.

The V gene is TRBV6-5, the J gene TRBJ1-4; D ambiguous. The CDR3 has 13 amino acids. With 4 bases removed from V and 8 bases from J, the gap between germline ends came to 11 bases. From germline, CDR1 is MNHEY and CDR2 SVGAGI. The CDR3 DNA is TGTGCCAGCAGTTTGGGTGCCGGGGAAAAACTGTTTTTT. It yields the protein CASSLGAGEKLFF.

V and J are TRBV7-6 and TRBJ2-3, with D perhaps matching TRBD2 (5 bases). Trimming left V 3 bases short and J 4 bases short, with 17 bases between. Looked up from germline, CDR1 is SGHVS and CDR2 is FNYEAQ. The CDR3 sequence is 16 residues long. The CDR3 is CASSFQLTGSPDTQYF. The DNA of the CDR3 is TGTGCCAGCAGCTTCCAGTTGACGGGGTCTCCAGATACGCAGTATTTT.

The chain joins TRBV10-3 to TRBJ1-5, with D tentatively TRBD1 (6 bases). Per the germline V gene, CDR1 is ENHRY and CDR2 is SYGVKD. The CDR3 is made up of 16 amino acids. Trimming stripped 3 bases from V and 3 bases from J, with 15 bases between. The CDR3 spells CAISDYRAAPNQPQHF. DNA of the CDR3: TGTGCCATCAGTGATTACAGGGCGGCTCCCAATCAGCCCCAGCATTTT.

The chain joins TRBV19 to TRBJ1-4, with 9 bases lining up with TRBD1. CDR1 is LNHDA, CDR2 SQIVND, per germline (reference sequence). This CDR3 has 14 amino acids. Trimming cost V 8 bases and J 2 bases; bases outside gene matches: 3. The DNA for the CDR3 is TGTGCCAGTGGGGACAGGGCGACTAATGAAAAACTGTTTTTT. Encoded protein: CASGDRATNEKLFF.

This chain connects TRBV12-5 to TRBJ2-5, with D possibly TRBD1 on 5 matching bases. Germline values: CDR1 LGHNT, CDR2 FRNRAP. The CDR3 length is 15 residues. V shed 7 bases and J shed 7 bases, with 22 bases lying between them. DNA for the CDR3: TGTGCTAGTGCCATGGTCGGCCGACAGTTTGGGACCCAGTACTTC. Its protein product is CASAMVGRQFGTQYF.

The genes are TRBV6-5 and TRBJ1-4, with 7 bases that match TRBD1. The CDR3 consists of 15 residues. Germline V lookup: CDR1 MNHEY, CDR2 SVGAGI. With V trimmed by 5 bases and J by 1 base, 4 bases remained unmatched. CDR3 residues: CASSTRQGTNEKLFF. The CDR3 coding sequence is TGTGCCAGCAGTACGAGACAGGGAACTAATGAAAAACTGTTTTTT.

V gene TRBV12-5 combines with J gene TRBJ2-2; D is unresolved. V was clipped by 0 bases and J by 3 bases, with 26 bases between them. The CDR3 consists of 21 residues. CDR1 is LGHNT, CDR2 FRNRAP, per germline. The CDR3 bases are TGTGCTAGTGGTTTGGTACCTCTTAGTGCGGCGACCCAAATTCACACCGGGGAGCTGTTTTTT. It specifies CASGLVPLSAATQIHTGELFF. Full variable domain (outside the CDR3, taken from reference TRBV12-5 and TRBJ2-2): DARVTQTPRHKVTEMGQEVTMRCQPILGHNTVFWYRQTMMQGLELLAYFRNRAPLDDSGMPKDRFSAEMPDATLATLKIQPSEPRDSAVYFCASGLVPLSAATQIHTGELFFGEGSRLTVL.

The J gene is TRBJ2-1, the V gene TRBV24-1; 10 positions agree with TRBD1. The ends lost 5 bases at V and 5 bases at J; junction bases unmatched: 2. The CDR3 is 14 amino acids. From germline, CDR1 is KGHDR and CDR2 SFDVKD. CDR3: CATSGTGGNNEQFF. CDR3 coding DNA: TGTGCCACCAGTGGGACAGGGGGAAACAATGAGCAGTTCTTC.

The chain recombines TRBV2 with TRBJ2-4, with 8 bases fitting TRBD2. J was trimmed by 1 base and V by 2 bases; bases with no gene match: 7. The germline gives CDR1 SNHLY, CDR2 FYNNEI. The CDR3 loop spans 17 amino acids. The CDR3: CASSERLLAGAKNIQYF. CDR3 DNA sequence: TGTGCCAGCAGTGAAAGACTGTTAGCGGGGGCCAAAAACATTCAGTACTTC.